Listed here are 21 T cell receptor beta chains from one sample, sequenced in a study of cytomegalovirus exposure and HLA in healthy donors. 60 Vbeta and 13 Jbeta primers were used in PCR. Libraries were prepared by immunoSEQ multiplex PCR; TCRdb keeps only in-frame clonotypes and omits some of them. This sample yields roughly 120,000 clones, of which 75% to 90% are seen a single time; 2.5% to 3% belongs to the top ten. Sequenced: PBMCs. Receptors were obtained from a man younger than 45 in good health and CMV-seronegative.

As for this clone: Its ends do not fully match the called genes, so a read error is possible. The chain has TRBV6-5 and TRBJ1-5, with 7 nucleotides matching TRBD1. The CDR3 covers 11 residues. Germline V gene lookup returns CDR1 MNHEY and CDR2 SVGAGI. The DNA for the CDR3 is TGTGCCAGCAGTTACTCGGGACAGTGGAATTTT. Amino acid sequence: CASSYSGQWNF.

This sequence joins TRBV4-1 and TRBJ2-7, with D perhaps matching TRBD1 (6 bases). V lost 0 bases and J lost 12, with 15 bases in between. From germline, CDR1 is MGHRA and CDR2 YSYEKL. The CDR3 contains 13 residues. CDR3 sequence (DNA): TGCGCCAGCAGCCAAGAATCGGTGGACAGTCTGTACTTC. Its protein product is CASSQESVDSLYF.

This chain links TRBV7-2 with TRBJ2-1; 11 bases align to TRBD1. CDR3 size: 15 residues. J lost 3 bases, V lost 6 bases, and 4 bases had no gene match. The V gene's germline CDR1 is SGHTA and CDR2 FQGNSA. The CDR3, as DNA: TGTGCCAGCAGTTGGACAGGGGGCGACTACAATGAGCAGTTCTTC. Translating it yields CASSWTGGDYNEQFF.

This chain connects TRBV5-4 to TRBJ2-1; 15 bases map to TRBD2. The CDR3 runs to 20 residues. Unmatched junction bases numbered 10, after V lost 3 bases and J lost 0 bases. Germline V CDR1 and CDR2: SGHNT, YYREEE (reference sequence). The CDR3 is CASSSRGLAGGSSSYNEQFF. In nucleotides, the CDR3 is TGTGCCAGCAGCTCCCGGGGACTAGCGGGAGGATCTAGCTCCTACAATGAGCAGTTCTTC.

This sequence joins TRBV10-3 and TRBJ1-1; D unclear. V dropped 3 bases and J dropped 0 bases, with 14 bases sitting between them. The CDR3 has 16 amino acids. Germline V gives CDR1 ENHRY, CDR2 SYGVKD. The CDR3, as DNA: TGTGCCATCAGTGACGAGATTTTGAAATTGAACACTGAAGCTTTCTTT. This sequence encodes CAISDEILKLNTEAFF.

The chain joins TRBV21-1 to TRBJ2-6; the tabulated D call, TRBD1, remains unverified against the DNA. TRBV21-1 has pseudogene status. The CDR3 covers 20 residues. The CDR3 sequence is CASSKAEGTDPHSGANVLTF. CDR3 bases: TGTGCCAGCAGCAAAGCGGAGGGGACAGACCCTCACTCTGGGGCCAACGTCCTGACTTTC.

The V and J genes are TRBV14 and TRBJ2-1; TRBD2 matches 8 bases. The CDR3 is made up of 17 amino acids. Germline V lookup: CDR1 SGHDN, CDR2 FVKESK. The V gene end was trimmed by 0 bases and the J gene end by 0 bases; junction bases not matched to a gene: 4. DNA for the CDR3: TGTGCCAGCAGCCAAGATCTGACTAGCGACTCCTACAATGAGCAGTTCTTC. Translating gives CASSQDLTSDSYNEQFF.

This clone showed up just a few times. One junction end does not reproduce the germline sequence, and a read error may be involved. The rearrangement uses TRBV2 and TRBJ1-2; D possibly corresponds to TRBD1 (5 bases). CDR1 and CDR2 from the germline V gene are SNHLY and FYNNEI. The CDR3 extends over 13 amino acids. The CDR3: CASSSGAGWGYPF. CDR3 coding DNA: TGTGCCAGCAGTTCGGGAGCGGGCTGGGGCTACCCCTTC.

This clone has just one count. The gene calls are TRBV4-3 and TRBJ2-7, with D perhaps matching TRBD2 (5 bases). The CDR3 totals 13 residues. Trimming stripped 4 bases from V and 3 bases from J, with 10 bases between. Per the germline V gene, CDR1 is LGHNA and CDR2 is YSLEER. The CDR3 bases are TGCGCCAGCAGCCTCTCGACTAACTACGAGCAGTACTTC. It codes for CASSLSTNYEQYF.

The chain recombines TRBV4-1 with TRBJ2-5, with D perhaps TRBD2 (5 bases). The end of the DNA aligns better with TRBJ2-7, so the J call may be wrong. The CDR3 length is 14 residues. The germline CDR1 and CDR2 sequences are MGHRA and YSYEKL. This CDR3 is CASSLPGFDDEQYF. The CDR3 coding sequence is TGCGCCAGCAGCCTCCCGGGGTTTGACGACGAGCAGTACTTC.

V gene TRBV27 combines with J gene TRBJ2-7; 12 nucleotides line up with TRBD2. CDR3 length: 16 amino acids. Per germline, CDR1 MNHEY and CDR2 SMNVEV (reference sequence). V gave up 5 bases and J gave up 3 bases; unmatched junction bases: 8. CDR3 region: CASSLKPTSGSYEQYF. The CDR3 DNA sequence: TGTGCCAGCAGTCTTAAGCCGACTAGCGGGAGCTACGAGCAGTACTTC.

The chain joins TRBV27 to TRBJ1-2, with 8 bases that match TRBD1. CDR3 length: 15 residues. Germline values: CDR1 MNHEY, CDR2 SMNVEV (reference sequence). With 6 bases clipped from V and 7 bases from J, the junction kept 13 bases outside the gene matches. The CDR3: CASRTGAPLGFGYTF. CDR3 nucleotides: TGTGCCAGCAGGACAGGGGCCCCCCTGGGGTTTGGCTACACCTTC.

The genes are TRBV10-1 and TRBJ2-7; 12 bases line up with TRBD1. Germline V lookup: CDR1 WNHNN, CDR2 SYGVQD (reference sequence). The CDR3 extends over 18 amino acids. J lost 2 bases, V lost 6 bases, and 14 bases had no gene match. Here the CDR3 DNA reads TGCGCCAGCAGAAGACCGGGACAGGGGGCAGATCCCACCTACGAGCAGTACTTC. It encodes CASRRPGQGADPTYEQYF.

This clone was found once. This sequence joins TRBV5-4 and TRBJ2-2; D possibly corresponds to TRBD2 (5 bases). Germline lookup yields CDR1 SGHNT and CDR2 YYREEE (reference sequence). The CDR3 length is 15 residues. Trimming left V 0 bases short and J 5 bases short, with 11 bases between. The CDR3, as DNA: TGTGCCAGCAGCTTGGGGGGAGTTGGTACCGGGGAGCTGTTTTTT. Amino acid sequence: CASSLGGVGTGELFF.

This clone appeared a few times. The chain carries TRBV19 and TRBJ1-1, with D tentatively TRBD1 (6 bases). Deletions cut 3 bases from V and 7 bases from J, with 18 bases between. The CDR3 covers 15 residues. Germline lookup yields CDR1 LNHDA and CDR2 SQIVND (reference sequence). The CDR3 sequence: CASSMDRPLTVEAFF. The CDR3 region has the DNA TGTGCCAGTAGTATGGACAGACCCTTAACTGTTGAAGCTTTCTTT.

The chain employs TRBV4-3 and TRBJ2-5; the D gene is possibly TRBD1 (6 bases). Germline V CDR1 and CDR2: LGHNA, YSLEER. Trimming cost V 1 base and J 1 base, with 16 bases left between them. CDR3 size: 17 residues. CDR3 in amino acids: CASSQGSRGYRQETQYF. The CDR3 nucleotides read TGCGCCAGCAGCCAAGGCTCCAGGGGATACCGCCAAGAGACCCAGTACTTC.

The V call is TRBV4-1, the J call TRBJ2-2; D possibly corresponds to TRBD1 (6 bases). CDR3 length equals 16 residues. Looked up from germline, CDR1 is MGHRA and CDR2 is YSYEKL. The V end lost 5 bases, the J end lost 0 bases, and 13 bases lay between the germline ends. The CDR3 is CASSITGHTNTGELFF. The DNA of the CDR3 is TGCGCCAGCAGCATAACGGGACATACGAACACCGGGGAGCTGTTTTTT.

This chain links TRBV10-3 with TRBJ1-3; 7 nucleotides align to TRBD1. Germline assignment: CDR1 ENHRY and CDR2 SYGVKD. CDR3 length: 13 amino acids. J gave up 6 bases and V 9 bases, and 8 bases lay outside the gene matches. DNA of the CDR3: TGTGCCATTAGAACAGGGGAGGAAAACACCATATATTTT. This encodes CAIRTGEENTIYF.

Regarding this clone: The conserved phenylalanine or tryptophan is not found at the CDR3 terminus, so this likely reflects a read error. The chain is built from TRBV7-9 and TRBJ1-2, with D possibly being TRBD1 (6 bases). The CDR3 runs 15 residues. Per the germline V gene, CDR1 is SEHNR and CDR2 is FQNEAQ (reference sequence). Between the trimmed V and J ends, which lost 5 bases and 0 bases, there was a span of 13 bases. Here the CDR3 reads CASSRIQGSNYGYTV. For the CDR3, the DNA is TGTGCCAGCAGCCGGATACAGGGATCTAACTATGGCTACACCGTC.

The chain joins TRBV9 to TRBJ1-3, with D unclear. Germline V gene lookup returns CDR1 SGDLS and CDR2 YYNGEE. This CDR3 spans 15 amino acids. V was pared by 4 bases and J by 0 bases, with 11 bases between. CDR3 DNA sequence: TGTGCCAGCAGCTATGATTACAGCTCTGGAAACACCATATATTTT. Translation: CASSYDYSSGNTIYF.

This clone has only one observation. The gene calls are TRBV28 and TRBJ2-7; weak D call: TRBD1 (6 bases). The length of the CDR3 is 13 residues. Per the germline V gene, CDR1 is MDHEN and CDR2 is SYDVKM. With 4 bases removed from V and 2 bases from J, the gap between germline ends came to 9 bases. The chain's CDR3 is CASSSTGPYEQYF. CDR3 nucleotides: TGTGCCAGCAGTTCGACAGGACCCTACGAGCAGTACTTC.